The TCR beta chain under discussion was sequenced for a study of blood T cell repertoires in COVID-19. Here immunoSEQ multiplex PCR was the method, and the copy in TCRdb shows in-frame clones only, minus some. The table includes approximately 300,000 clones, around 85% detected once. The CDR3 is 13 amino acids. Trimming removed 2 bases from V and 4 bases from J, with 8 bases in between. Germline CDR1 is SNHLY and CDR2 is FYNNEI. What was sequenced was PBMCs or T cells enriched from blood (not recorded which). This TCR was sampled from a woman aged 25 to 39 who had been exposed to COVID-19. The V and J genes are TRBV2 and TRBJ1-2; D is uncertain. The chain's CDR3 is CASSERQLYGYTF. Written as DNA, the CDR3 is TGTGCCAGCAGTGAACGACAACTCTATGGCTACACCTTC. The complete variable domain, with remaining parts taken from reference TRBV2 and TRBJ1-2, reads EPEVTQTPSHQVTQMGQEVILRCVPISNHLYFYWYRQILGQKVEFLVSFYNNEISEKSEIFDDQFSVERPDGSNFTLKIRSTKLEDSAMYFCASSERQLYGYTFGSGTRLTVV.